This T cell receptor beta chain was recovered during a study of cytomegalovirus exposure and HLA in healthy donors. The overall study: Sequencing of about 200 million T cells in an earlier analysis found around 110 million unique TCR beta sequences.

The PCR was carried out with 60 Vbeta primers and 13 Jbeta primers. TCRdb's table, derived via immunoSEQ multiplex PCR, lists solely in-frame clones and lacks some. The data show under 55,000 clones, about 78% seen once. This cohort consisted of healthy bone marrow donors. When sampled, the donors appeared nominally healthy, though they likely had unrecorded immune exposures. V was shortened by 8 bases and J by 6 bases, with 13 bases between the two germline ends. CDR1 is SNHLY, CDR2 FYNNEI, per germline. The CDR3 loop spans 12 amino acids. This receptor was taken from a woman aged 25 to 45 in good health and CMV-seronegative. The chain links TRBV2 to TRBJ1-2; a possible D gene is TRBD1 (6 bases). Sequenced material: PBMCs. The CDR3 nucleotides read TGTGCCAGCCATCCAGGGGCGAATGGCTACACCTTC. Amino acid sequence: CASHPGANGYTF.